One T cell receptor (beta chain) is described in this entry. The CDR3 spans 18 residues. Germline V gene sequence: CDR1 SGHVS, CDR2 FQNEAQ. V dropped 3 bases and J dropped 0 bases, with 15 bases sitting between them. The record originates from a study of cytotoxic CD8 clonotypes in ibrutinib-treated CLL. Assay used: immunoSEQ multiplex PCR; TCRdb lists only in-frame clones, some missing. The sample holds roughly 28,000 clones; approximately 85% are singletons and the top ten take approximately 8.1%. This clonotype originated in a human donor with chronic lymphocytic leukemia. The J gene is TRBJ2-6, the V gene TRBV7-8, with D possibly being TRBD1 (5 bases). The specimen was PBMCs, collected after 24 months of ibrutinib treatment. Here the CDR3 reads CASSLDETGSSGANVLTF. CDR3 nucleotides: TGTGCCAGCAGCTTGGACGAAACAGGTAGCTCTGGGGCCAACGTCCTGACTTTC. Together with reference TRBV7-8 and TRBJ2-6, the CDR3 gives the full variable domain: GAGVSQSPRYKVAKRGQDVALRCDPISGHVSLFWYQQALGQGPEFLTYFQNEAQLDKSGLPSDRFFAERPEGSVSTLKIQRTQQEDSAVYLCASSLDETGSSGANVLTFGAGSRLTVL.